This T cell receptor beta chain was recovered during a study of CD8+CD57+ T cells in acquired aplastic anemia. Germline assignment: CDR1 DFQATT and CDR2 SNEGSKA (reference sequence). The CDR3 extends over 12 amino acids. The count of this clonotype is one. TCR beta VDJ and CDR3 were profiled, and genomic DNA was the template. TCRdb redid the calling of the reads with MiXCR, one entry per CDR3 protein. The sample shows about 190,000 distinct CDR3 sequences, less than 65% of them seen only once. Sequencing used sorted CD4+, CD8+, or CD8+CD57+ T cells (not recorded which) from PBMCs. The clonotype comes from a human donor in good health, serving as a control. This sequence joins TRBV20-1 and TRBJ1-1; 7 bases are a match to TRBD1. As DNA, the CDR3 is TGCAGCTCAGGGGGTATGGTCTCTGAAGCTTTCTTT. It specifies CSSGGMVSEAFF.